These 2 T cell receptor beta chains share one sample of origin, sequenced in a study of spatial heterogeneity in lung cancer. Noted time point: sample taken at primary tumor resection. The sequenced material consisted of unsorted whole RNA from tumor, nontumor lung or frozen PBMC. One entry per CDR3 protein results from TCRdb running MiXCR on the 5' RACE reads. The sample includes tens of thousands of distinct CDR3 sequences, roughly 7% of them seen just once. This specimen consisted of PBMCs, obtained at surgery. These receptors were obtained from a female donor with early-stage non-small cell lung cancer.

J is TRBJ1-2 and V is TRBV19; D gene unclear. The CDR3 loop spans 11 amino acids. Germline values: CDR1 LNHDA, CDR2 SQIVND (reference sequence). The ends were cut back, 8 bases at V and 4 bases at J, with 8 bases in the middle. CDR3 DNA sequence: TGTGCCAGTTTTTCATCCTATGGCTACACCTTC. This sequence encodes CASFSSYGYTF.

This clonotype has a count of ten or more. This chain links TRBV23-1 with TRBJ2-7, with a weak D call TRBD2 (5 bases). TRBV23-1 is an ORF, with its function uncertain. This CDR3 region has 14 residues. Trimming cost V 6 bases and J 2 bases, with 14 bases left between them. The CDR3: CASRNIGAAYEQYF. The DNA for the CDR3 is TGCGCCAGCAGGAATATCGGAGCGGCCTACGAGCAGTACTTC.